The 32 T cell receptor beta chains listed next were all sequenced from one sample in a study of OX40 agonist ivuxolimab in advanced cancers. Produced via immunoSEQ multiplex PCR; TCRdb's table is partial and in-frame only. The sample has more than 100,000 clones; about nine tenths are singletons. The sequencing used CD4+ or CD8+ T cells sorted from blood, collected in a trial of the OX40 agonist ivuxolimab. These receptors were obtained from an adult with an advanced solid tumor such as melanoma, head and neck, liver or kidney cancer.

The CDR3: CASSLLGAGVSVDTQYF. The CDR3 nucleotides are TGTGCCAGCAGCTTATTGGGTGCGGGAGTTTCAGTAGATACGCAGTATTTT. This chain uses TRBV7-3 with TRBJ2-3, with 7 bases matching TRBD2. This CDR3 comprises 17 residues. V shed 2 bases, J shed 5 bases, and the junction held 13 bases outside the gene matches. Germline CDR1 SGHTA, CDR2 FQGTGA.

The rearrangement joins TRBV27 to TRBJ2-7, with TRBD1 identical over 11 bases. Per germline, CDR1 MNHEY and CDR2 SMNVEV (reference sequence). The length of the CDR3 is 16 residues. The junction had 5 bases not matched to a gene; V was cut back by 3 bases and J by 1 base. The CDR3, as DNA: TGTGCCAGCAGTTTGGCCGGGACAGGGGGATCCTACGAGCAGTACTTC. The encoded protein is CASSLAGTGGSYEQYF.

The chain uses TRBV7-6 and TRBJ1-2; 8 positions match TRBD1. Germline loops: CDR1 SGHVS, CDR2 FNYEAQ. This CDR3 is 14 amino acids long. V dropped 5 bases and J dropped 6; count of bases not matched to a gene: 8. In nucleotides, the CDR3 is TGTGCCAGCAGCCTCGGACAGGGTGAACATGGCTACACCTTC. It is translated as CASSLGQGEHGYTF.

This chain links TRBV19 with TRBJ1-1; D is possibly TRBD1 (5 bases). This CDR3 is 13 amino acids long. Germline V gene sequence: CDR1 LNHDA, CDR2 SQIVND (reference sequence). The germline V and J ends were trimmed by 6 bases and 4 bases, with 12 bases remaining between them. CDR3 sequence (DNA): TGTGCCAGTAGAAACCAGGGTGGCACTGAAGCTTTCTTT. Its protein product is CASRNQGGTEAFF.

This chain links TRBV9 with TRBJ2-1, with D possibly matching TRBD2 (5 bases). This CDR3 has 16 amino acids. CDR1 and CDR2 (germline): SGDLS, YYNGEE. Between the trimmed V and J ends, which lost 0 bases and 7 bases, there was a span of 17 bases. The CDR3 spells CASSVGSRRGVNEQFF. The CDR3 DNA sequence: TGTGCCAGCAGCGTAGGTAGCCGACGGGGTGTAAATGAGCAGTTCTTC.

The CDR3 DNA sequence: TGTGCCACGCAAGACAGGAGCTCTGGGGCCAACGTCCTGACTTTC. It yields the protein CATQDRSSGANVLTF. This sequence joins TRBV5-4 and TRBJ2-6; D perhaps matches TRBD1 (6 bases). This CDR3 contains 15 residues. Trimming removed 9 bases from V and 0 bases from J, with 13 bases in between. Germline lookup yields CDR1 SGHNT and CDR2 YYREEE (reference sequence).

V and J are TRBV6-6 and TRBJ1-1, with 10 bases identical to TRBD1. The CDR3 is 15 amino acids. Germline CDR1 MNHNY, CDR2 SVGAGI (reference sequence). With V trimmed by 8 bases and J by 6 bases, 12 bases remained unmatched. CDR3 nucleotide sequence: TGTGCCAGCCGACCACCGGGACAGGGGCAAGCTGAAGCTTTCTTT. Its translation: CASRPPGQGQAEAFF.

The V call is TRBV9, the J call TRBJ2-2; maybe TRBD2 (6 bases). V gave up 4 bases and J gave up 3 bases, with 16 bases separating them. Germline V lookup: CDR1 SGDLS, CDR2 YYNGEE. CDR3 length equals 16 residues. This chain's CDR3 is CASSTPSGTYTGELFF. DNA of the CDR3: TGTGCCAGCAGCACCCCCTCCGGGACTTACACCGGGGAGCTGTTTTTT.

The chain links TRBV6-1 to TRBJ2-7, with 7 bases that match TRBD1. The trim removed 5 bases at V and 2 bases at J, leaving 3 bases unmatched. In germline, CDR1 is MNHNS, CDR2 SASEGT. This CDR3 comprises 13 residues. The CDR3 loop reads CASSWDRAYEQYF. DNA for the CDR3: TGTGCCAGCAGTTGGGACAGAGCCTACGAGCAGTACTTC.

The rearrangement links TRBV6-4 to TRBJ1-4; D is perhaps TRBD1 (5 bases). CDR1 and CDR2 (germline): MRHNA, SNTAGT. The CDR3 is made up of 14 amino acids. The germline V and J ends were trimmed by 5 bases and 6 bases, with 13 bases remaining between them. The CDR3 sequence: CASSQTGGDEKLFF. In DNA form, the CDR3 reads TGTGCCAGCAGTCAAACTGGGGGAGATGAAAAACTGTTTTTT.

The J gene is TRBJ1-2, the V gene TRBV19, with D possibly TRBD1 on 6 matching bases. The germline gives CDR1 LNHDA, CDR2 SQIVND (reference sequence). CDR3 length: 15 residues. Trimming took off 4 bases at V and 4 bases at J, with 16 bases between the two ends. The CDR3 reads CASSTAQGTTYGYTF. The CDR3 nucleotides are TGTGCCAGTAGTACAGCCCAGGGGACAACCTATGGCTACACCTTC.

The chain carries TRBV19 and TRBJ1-5; the D is unclear. Trimming shortened V by 5 bases and J by 3 bases, and 14 bases separated the two germline ends. The CDR3 totals 15 residues. Looked up from germline, CDR1 is LNHDA and CDR2 is SQIVND (reference sequence). CDR3 in amino acids: CASSALAGLNQPQHF. The CDR3 bases are TGTGCCAGTAGTGCCCTCGCCGGGCTCAATCAGCCCCAGCATTTT.

J is TRBJ2-7 and V is TRBV7-2; D gene unclear. This CDR3 contains 15 residues. Per germline, CDR1 SGHTA and CDR2 FQGNSA. Deletions cut 1 base from V and 7 bases from J, with 17 bases between. The CDR3 DNA reads TGTGCCAGCAGCTTAGAAGGTCCGACCCTAAGGGAGCAGTACTTC. This translates into CASSLEGPTLREQYF.

The chain has TRBV18 and TRBJ2-5; D is undetermined. V gave up 3 bases and J gave up 2 bases, with 7 bases separating them. The germline V gene encodes CDR1 KGHSH and CDR2 LQKENI. The CDR3 is made up of 13 amino acids. The CDR3: CASSPRGQETQYF. The CDR3 bases are TGTGCCAGCTCACCCCGTGGGCAAGAGACCCAGTACTTC.

The rearrangement uses TRBV7-2 and TRBJ1-3, with TRBD1 matching 10 bases. The germline CDR1 and CDR2 sequences are SGHTA and FQGNSA. This CDR3 contains 15 residues. Losses at the gene ends were 6 bases for V and 2 bases for J; bases not matched to a gene: 4. CDR3 protein: CASRFDRGPGNTIYF. The CDR3, as DNA: TGTGCCAGCAGATTTGACAGGGGGCCTGGAAACACCATATATTTT. The full variable domain, its missing parts supplied by reference TRBV7-2 and TRBJ1-3, is GAGVSQSPSNKVTEKGKDVELRCDPISGHTALYWYRQSLGQGLEFLIYFQGNSAPDKSGLPSDRFSAERTGGSVSTLTIQRTQQEDSAVYLCASRFDRGPGNTIYFGEGSWLTVV.

This chain connects TRBV7-9 to TRBJ1-1; no clear D. Per the germline V gene, CDR1 is SEHNR and CDR2 is FQNEAQ (reference sequence). V lost 3 bases and J 5 bases, leaving 10 bases between the germline ends. This CDR3 is 13 amino acids long. This CDR3 reads CASSFLSRTEAFF. In DNA, the CDR3 is TGTGCCAGCAGCTTTTTGAGTCGGACTGAAGCTTTCTTT. Full variable domain (missing parts from reference TRBV7-9 and TRBJ1-1): DTGVSQNPRHKITKRGQNVTFRCDPISEHNRLYWYRQTLGQGPEFLTYFQNEAQLEKSRLLSDRFSAERPKGSFSTLEIQRTEQGDSAMYLCASSFLSRTEAFFGQGTRLTVV.

The chain is built from TRBV4-1 and TRBJ2-3; no clear D gene. Trimming left V 4 bases short and J 11 bases short, with 25 bases between. Germline-derived CDR1 and CDR2 are MGHRA and YSYEKL. CDR3 length: 16 residues. The CDR3 sequence: CASSPVPDPQRWGQYF. In DNA, the CDR3 is TGCGCCAGCAGCCCGGTGCCGGATCCCCAAAGATGGGGGCAGTATTTT.

The CDR3: CAISDTPLAQYF. CDR3 DNA: TGTGCCATCAGTGATACGCCATTGGCGCAGTATTTT. The gene calls are TRBV10-3 and TRBJ2-3; D call uncertain. This CDR3 contains 12 residues. V dropped 3 bases and J dropped 10 bases, with 11 bases sitting between them. Germline V gene lookup returns CDR1 ENHRY and CDR2 SYGVKD.

This chain links TRBV11-2 with TRBJ1-2; 10 bases fit TRBD1. Trimming took 4 bases from V and 7 from J; bases not matched to a gene: 3. Germline lookup yields CDR1 SGHAT and CDR2 FQNNGV. The CDR3 totals 13 residues. CDR3 sequence: CASSSRTGGGYTF. Written as DNA, the CDR3 is TGTGCCAGCAGCTCCAGGACAGGGGGTGGCTACACCTTC.

The rearrangement links TRBV5-6 to TRBJ2-2; D possibly matches TRBD1 or TRBD2 (6 bases each). This CDR3 spans 15 amino acids. The V gene lost 2 bases and the J gene lost 1 base, with 9 bases spanning the gap. CDR1 and CDR2 from the germline V gene are SGHDT and YYEEEE. The CDR3 nucleotides read TGTGCCAGCAGCTTCGAGGGGGGGAACACCGGGGAGCTGTTTTTT. Protein product: CASSFEGGNTGELFF.

The genes are TRBV7-9 and TRBJ2-7; 9 nucleotides agree with TRBD2. Looked up from germline, CDR1 is SEHNR and CDR2 is FQNEAQ (reference sequence). J gave up 7 bases and V 1 base, and 8 bases lay outside the gene matches. The CDR3 is 15 residues long. The CDR3 coding sequence is TGTGCCAGCAGCTTAGGAGCTAGCGGGACGGATGAGCAGTACTTC. Translation gives CASSLGASGTDEQYF.

This clone was seen only once. The chain recombines TRBV5-4 with TRBJ2-1; weak D call: TRBD2 (5 bases). Germline CDR1 SGHNT, CDR2 YYREEE (reference sequence). Trimming stripped 7 bases from V and 1 base from J, with 9 bases between. This CDR3 contains 13 residues. CDR3 residues: CASGLLSYNEQFF. DNA of the CDR3: TGTGCCAGCGGACTTTTATCCTACAATGAGCAGTTCTTC.

This sequence joins TRBV6-6 and TRBJ2-7, with D tentatively TRBD2 (6 bases). Germline CDR1 is MNHNY and CDR2 is SVGAGI (reference sequence). CDR3 size: 15 residues. Trimming shortened V by 3 bases and J by 2 bases, and 14 bases separated the two germline ends. CDR3 in amino acids: CASSYDSSVAYEQYF. The DNA for the CDR3 is TGTGCCAGCAGTTATGATTCTAGCGTAGCCTACGAGCAGTACTTC.

The sample holds a few counts of this clone. This chain joins TRBV18 and TRBJ1-5, with D possibly matching TRBD1 (5 bases). V dropped 6 bases and J dropped 2 bases, with 23 bases sitting between them. Germline CDR1 reads KGHSH; CDR2 reads LQKENI. The CDR3 has 18 residues. In DNA, the CDR3 is TGTGCCAGCTCGAACGAGGCGGACACCGGCATTGGCAATCAGCCCCAGCATTTT. Its translation: CASSNEADTGIGNQPQHF.

J is TRBJ2-5 and V is TRBV19; D is undetermined. Trimming cost V 1 base and J 0 bases, with 6 bases left between them. From germline, CDR1 is LNHDA and CDR2 SQIVND (reference sequence). CDR3 length: 14 residues. The CDR3 is CASSIGRYQETQYF. In DNA form, the CDR3 reads TGTGCCAGTAGTATAGGTCGGTACCAAGAGACCCAGTACTTC.

This clone was counted once. In DNA form, the CDR3 reads TGTGCCAGCAACGGGAGACGGGCCGGGGAGCTGTTTTTT. Translated: CASNGRRAGELFF. The chain joins TRBV2 to TRBJ2-2; weak D call: TRBD2 (6 bases). Trimming took off 7 bases at V and 6 bases at J, with 12 bases between the two ends. Germline CDR1 and CDR2: SNHLY and FYNNEI. The CDR3 is 13 amino acids.

The chain has TRBV18 and TRBJ1-2; D possibly corresponds to TRBD1 (6 bases). V gave up 0 bases and J gave up 4 bases, with 18 bases separating them. The CDR3 covers 17 residues. Germline-derived CDR1 and CDR2 are KGHSH and LQKENI. The CDR3 region is CASSPPYSRQDPYGYTF. The CDR3 DNA is TGTGCCAGCTCACCACCCTACAGCAGACAGGACCCCTATGGCTACACCTTC.

The gene calls are TRBV2 and TRBJ1-5; possible D gene TRBD1, 5 bases. V lost 8 bases and J 3 bases, leaving 14 bases between the germline ends. Germline lookup yields CDR1 SNHLY and CDR2 FYNNEI. The CDR3 covers 14 residues. CDR3: CASLGDGYNQPQHF. The CDR3 DNA reads as TGTGCCAGCTTGGGGGACGGCTACAATCAGCCCCAGCATTTT.

J is TRBJ2-5 and V is TRBV4-1, with D possibly matching TRBD1 (6 bases). The V and J ends lost 1 base and 4 bases respectively, with 22 bases between them. The CDR3 consists of 18 residues. Germline lookup yields CDR1 MGHRA and CDR2 YSYEKL. The CDR3 is CASSQGAGAQGLRETQYF. CDR3 sequence (DNA): TGCGCCAGCAGCCAAGGAGCTGGGGCCCAGGGGCTCCGAGAGACCCAGTACTTC.

Written as DNA, the CDR3 is TGCGCCAGCAGCTTGTCACCAGTCGGGGAGACCCAGTACTTC. Protein sequence: CASSLSPVGETQYF. This chain connects TRBV5-1 to TRBJ2-5, with D uncertain. Looked up from germline, CDR1 is SGHRS and CDR2 is YFSETQ. The germline V and J ends were trimmed by 1 base and 5 bases, with 12 bases remaining between them. This CDR3 comprises 14 residues.

The V and J genes are TRBV28 and TRBJ1-4, with a tentative D call TRBD1 (6 bases). Germline CDR1 MDHEN, CDR2 SYDVKM. The CDR3 loop spans 16 amino acids. Trimming shortened V by 4 bases and J by 3 bases, and 15 bases separated the two germline ends. The CDR3 DNA is TGTGCCAGCAGTTCCCCGGTAGAGGGGGCTAATGAAAAACTGTTTTTT. It encodes CASSSPVEGANEKLFF.

The chain carries TRBV7-9 and TRBJ1-2; 7 bases fit TRBD1. This CDR3 has 14 amino acids. V was pared by 5 bases and J by 4 bases, with 7 bases of the junction left unmatched. The germline V gene encodes CDR1 SEHNR and CDR2 FQNEAQ (reference sequence). The CDR3 region is CASSPEGAGYGYTF. Written as DNA, the CDR3 is TGTGCCAGCAGCCCCGAGGGGGCTGGCTATGGCTACACCTTC. The full variable domain, in which reference TRBV7-9 and TRBJ1-2 provide the parts outside the CDR3, is DTGVSQNPRHKITKRGQNVTFRCDPISEHNRLYWYRQTLGQGPEFLTYFQNEAQLEKSRLLSDRFSAERPKGSFSTLEIQRTEQGDSAMYLCASSPEGAGYGYTFGSGTRLTVV.